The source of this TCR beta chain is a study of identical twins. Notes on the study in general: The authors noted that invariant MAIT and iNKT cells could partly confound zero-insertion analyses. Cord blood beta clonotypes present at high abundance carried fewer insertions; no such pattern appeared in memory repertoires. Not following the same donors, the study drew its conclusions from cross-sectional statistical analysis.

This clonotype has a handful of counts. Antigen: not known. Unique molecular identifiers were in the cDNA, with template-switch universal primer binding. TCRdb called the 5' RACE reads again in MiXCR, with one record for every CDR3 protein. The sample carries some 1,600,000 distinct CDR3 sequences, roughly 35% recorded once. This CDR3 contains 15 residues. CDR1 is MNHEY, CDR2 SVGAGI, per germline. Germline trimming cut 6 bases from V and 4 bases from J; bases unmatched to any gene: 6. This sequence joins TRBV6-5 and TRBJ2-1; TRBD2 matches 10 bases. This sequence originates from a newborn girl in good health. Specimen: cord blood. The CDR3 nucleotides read TGTGCCAGCAGGACGACTAGCGGGTTGTACAATGAGCAGTTCTTC. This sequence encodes CASRTTSGLYNEQFF.